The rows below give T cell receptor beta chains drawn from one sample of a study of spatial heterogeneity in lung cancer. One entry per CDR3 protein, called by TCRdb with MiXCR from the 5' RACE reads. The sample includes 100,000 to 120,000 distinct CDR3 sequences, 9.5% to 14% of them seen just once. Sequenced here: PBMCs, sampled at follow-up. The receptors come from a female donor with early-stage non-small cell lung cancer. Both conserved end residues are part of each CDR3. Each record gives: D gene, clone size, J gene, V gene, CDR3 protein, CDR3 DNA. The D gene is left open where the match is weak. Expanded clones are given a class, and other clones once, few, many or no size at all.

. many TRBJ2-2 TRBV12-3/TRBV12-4 CASRPTGTNTGELFF TGTGCCAGCAGGCCGACAGGAACGAACACCGGGGAGCTGTTTTTT
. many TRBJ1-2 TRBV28 CASRSGGALYGYTF TGTGCCAGCAGAAGTGGGGGGGCCCTCTATGGCTACACCTTC
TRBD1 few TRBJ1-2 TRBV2 CASSGSVRGDGYTF TGTGCCAGCAGTGGTTCCGTCAGGGGGGATGGCTACACCTTC
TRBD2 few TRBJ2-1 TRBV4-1 CASSHIGRRSYNEQFF TGCGCCAGCAGCCATATCGGGAGGAGGTCCTACAATGAGCAGTTCTTC
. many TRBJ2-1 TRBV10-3 CAISGRGTNNNEQFF TGTGCCATCAGTGGCCGCGGGACGAACAACAATGAGCAGTTCTTC
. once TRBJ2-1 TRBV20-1 CSARGQEKQFF TGCAGTGCTAGAGGACAGGAGAAGCAGTTCTTC
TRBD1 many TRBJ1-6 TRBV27 CATRRYPRGHDSPLHF TGTGCCACTAGACGATACCCCAGGGGGCATGATTCACCCCTCCACTTT
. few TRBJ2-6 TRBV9 CASSVDSTGSGANVLTF TGTGCCAGCAGCGTAGATTCGACTGGTTCTGGGGCCAACGTCCTGACTTTC
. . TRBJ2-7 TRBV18 CASSQRDGSSYEQYF TGTGCCAGCTCACAGAGGGACGGTAGCTCCTACGAGCAGTACTTC
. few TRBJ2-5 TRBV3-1 CASSQFAGSEETQYF TGTGCCAGCAGCCAATTCGCGGGATCTGAAGAGACCCAGTACTTC
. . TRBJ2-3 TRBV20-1 CSARGLRDTQYF TGCAGTGCTAGGGGCCTTAGGGATACGCAGTATTTT
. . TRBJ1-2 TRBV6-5 CASSYDMVSDGYTF TGTGCCAGCAGTTACGATATGGTTTCCGATGGCTACACCTTC
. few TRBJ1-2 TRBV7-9 CASSSDVGRAYGYTF TGTGCCAGCAGCTCCGACGTTGGCCGCGCCTATGGCTACACCTTC
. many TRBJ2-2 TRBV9 CASSVGVSNTGELFF TGTGCCAGCAGCGTAGGGGTTTCCAACACCGGGGAGCTGTTTTTT
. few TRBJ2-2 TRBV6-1 CASSEWAGRNTGELFF TGTGCCAGCAGTGAATGGGCAGGGAGGAACACCGGGGAGCTGTTTTTT
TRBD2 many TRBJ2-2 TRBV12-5 CASGSRIAGGPTGELFF TGTGCTAGTGGTTCCCGTATAGCGGGAGGGCCCACCGGGGAGCTGTTTTTT
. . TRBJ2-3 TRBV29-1 CSVGLTDTQYF TGCAGCGTTGGACTCACAGATACGCAGTATTTT
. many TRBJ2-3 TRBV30 CAWSPTTSSTDTQYF TGTGCCTGGAGTCCCACCACGTCTAGCACAGATACGCAGTATTTT
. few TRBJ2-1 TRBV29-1 CSVVGRPPSYNEQFF TGCAGCGTTGTTGGGAGACCACCCTCCTACAATGAGCAGTTCTTC
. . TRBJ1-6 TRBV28 CASSSGPRALHF TGTGCCAGCAGTTCGGGACCAAGGGCCCTCCACTTT
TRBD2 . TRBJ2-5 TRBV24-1 CATRDGRCLIQETQYF TGTGCCACCAGGGACGGGAGGTGTCTCATTCAAGAGACCCAGTACTTC
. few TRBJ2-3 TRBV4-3 CASSQDFRDEYTDTQYF TGCGCCAGCAGCCAAGACTTCCGGGACGAGTACACAGATACGCAGTATTTT
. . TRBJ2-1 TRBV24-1 CATMGDIGERKQFF TGTGCCACAATGGGGGACATCGGGGAAAGGAAACAGTTCTTC
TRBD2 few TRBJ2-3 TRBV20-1 CSAERLAGFTDTQYF TGCAGTGCTGAAAGACTAGCGGGATTCACAGATACGCAGTATTTT
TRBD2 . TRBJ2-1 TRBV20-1 CSAPKVSGWASYNEQFF TGCAGTGCTCCAAAGGTTAGCGGGTGGGCGTCCTACAATGAGCAGTTCTTC
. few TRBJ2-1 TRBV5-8 CASSHQTGFSYNEQFF TGTGCCAGCAGCCACCAGACAGGTTTCTCCTACAATGAGCAGTTCTTC
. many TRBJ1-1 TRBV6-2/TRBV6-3 CASKSDSLMNTEAFF TGTGCCAGCAAATCGGACAGCCTGATGAACACTGAAGCTTTCTTT
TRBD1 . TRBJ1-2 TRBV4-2 CASSPSGGPTNYGYTF TGTGCCAGCAGCCCATCAGGGGGTCCCACTAACTATGGCTACACCTTC
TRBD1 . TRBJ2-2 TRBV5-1 CASSSGQGGTGELFF TGCGCCAGCAGCTCGGGACAGGGTGGGACCGGGGAGCTGTTTTTT
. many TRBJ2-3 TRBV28 CASSRWDTKDTQYF TGTGCCAGCAGTAGGTGGGACACTAAAGATACGCAGTATTTT
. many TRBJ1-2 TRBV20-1 CSAGDDGYTF TGCAGTGCCGGGGACGATGGCTACACCTTC
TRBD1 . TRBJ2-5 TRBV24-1 CATSDSGTGGETQYF TGTGCCACCAGTGATTCGGGGACAGGGGGTGAGACCCAGTACTTC
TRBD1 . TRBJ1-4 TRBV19 CASLTHGTGVEKPFF TGTGCCAGTCTCACCCACGGGACAGGGGTTGAAAAACCGTTTTTT
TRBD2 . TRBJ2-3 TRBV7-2 CASSYTSGNTQYF TGTGCCAGCAGCTATACTAGCGGAAATACGCAGTATTTT
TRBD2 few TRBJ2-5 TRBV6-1 CASRAGTSGRGETQYF TGTGCCAGCAGAGCCGGGACTAGCGGGAGGGGAGAGACCCAGTACTTC
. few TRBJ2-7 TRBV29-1 CSVILGGEEQYF TGCAGCGTGATTCTAGGGGGTGAAGAGCAGTACTTC
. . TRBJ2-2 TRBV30 CAWSVFRSGDTGELFF TGTGCCTGGAGTGTCTTTAGGAGCGGTGACACCGGGGAGCTGTTTTTT
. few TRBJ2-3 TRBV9 CASSVAARDTQYF TGTGCCAGCAGCGTAGCCGCCAGAGATACGCAGTATTTT
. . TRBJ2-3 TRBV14 CASSQWIGTDTQYF TGTGCCAGCAGCCAATGGATTGGCACAGATACGCAGTATTTT
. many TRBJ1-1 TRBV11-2 CASSKPLTISGAFF TGTGCCAGCAGCAAACCCCTTACGATCTCGGGAGCTTTCTTT
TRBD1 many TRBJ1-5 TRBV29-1 CSVSRDRGQPQHF TGCAGCGTGTCCCGGGACAGGGGTCAGCCCCAGCATTTT
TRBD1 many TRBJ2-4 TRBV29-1 CSVVQQGAGIQYF TGCAGCGTTGTACAACAGGGGGCTGGCATTCAGTACTTC
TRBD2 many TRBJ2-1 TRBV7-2 CASSSPGLAGVEQFF TGTGCCAGCAGCTCACCGGGACTAGCGGGAGTTGAACAGTTCTTC
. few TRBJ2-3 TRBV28 CASSLRLPGADTQYF TGTGCCAGCAGTTTGAGACTTCCTGGGGCAGATACGCAGTATTTT
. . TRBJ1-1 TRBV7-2 CASSLGRGRNIEAFF TGTGCCAGCAGCTTAGGGCGAGGGAGGAACATTGAAGCTTTCTTT
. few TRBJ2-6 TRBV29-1 CSVAGDWDISGANVLTF TGCAGCGTTGCGGGTGATTGGGACATCTCTGGGGCCAACGTCCTGACTTTC
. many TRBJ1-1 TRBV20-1 CSRTRDTEAFF TGCAGTCGTACGAGGGACACTGAAGCTTTCTTT
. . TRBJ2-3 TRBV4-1 CASSHPRQSTFTDTQYF TGCGCCAGCAGCCACCCGCGGCAGAGTACTTTCACAGATACGCAGTATTTT
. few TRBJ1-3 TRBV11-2 CASKGWGSSGNTIYF TGTGCCAGCAAGGGATGGGGAAGCTCTGGAAACACCATATATTTT
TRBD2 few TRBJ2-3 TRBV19 CASTLRRSSGVTDTQYF TGTGCCAGTACCCTGCGTCGGTCTAGCGGAGTCACAGATACGCAGTATTTT